These 22 T cell receptor beta chains share one sample of origin, sequenced in a study of radiation and T cells in renal cell carcinoma. Data came from immunoSEQ multiplex PCR; TCRdb stores just in-frame clones and leaves some out. Of roughly 130,000 clones in the sample, about 88% are singletons; the top ten hold 5% to 6.5%. Time point indicated: blood 2 weeks post-SBRT. The sample's treatment: 15 Gy SBRT to primary tumor, nephrectomy 4 weeks later. Sequenced material: blood, taken from a patient whose treatment included radiotherapy and nephrectomy. These receptors were taken from an older woman with renal cell carcinoma.

CDR3 in DNA: TGTGCCAGCAGCGAAGACCCCAACATTTCAGTCGGCTACACCTTC. Encoded protein: CASSEDPNISVGYTF. The gene calls are TRBV9 and TRBJ1-2; D is ambiguous. V lost 3 bases and J 8 bases, leaving 20 bases between the germline ends. CDR1 SGDLS and CDR2 YYNGEE come from the germline V gene. The CDR3 contains 15 residues.

This clone occurred once. The chain is built from TRBV27 and TRBJ1-6; D remains ambiguous. Per germline, CDR1 MNHEY and CDR2 SMNVEV (reference sequence). CDR3 length equals 14 residues. Trimming stripped 5 bases from V and 0 bases from J, with 5 bases between. The CDR3 DNA sequence: TGTGCCAGCAGTCCGAGCTCCTATAATTCACCCCTCCACTTT. Encoded protein: CASSPSSYNSPLHF.

The chain recombines TRBV5-6 with TRBJ2-7; no firm D call. The CDR3 extends over 14 amino acids. The germline V gene has CDR1 SGHDT and CDR2 YYEEEE. Trimming pared 3 bases from V and 1 base from J, leaving 11 bases between. CDR3 sequence reads: CASSSRSRSYEQYF. Here the CDR3 DNA reads TGTGCCAGCAGCTCCCGGTCAAGGTCCTACGAGCAGTACTTC.

The J gene is TRBJ1-3, the V gene TRBV5-4, with D tentatively TRBD1 (5 bases). V gave up 1 base and J gave up 5 bases, with 13 bases separating them. Germline lookup yields CDR1 SGHNT and CDR2 YYREEE (reference sequence). The CDR3 is 15 amino acids. The CDR3, as DNA: TGTGCCAGCAGCTTGTGGCAGGGCAAAAGAAACACCATATATTTT. This encodes CASSLWQGKRNTIYF.

This clone was seen just once. The chain recombines TRBV2 with TRBJ2-5; unclear D gene. CDR1 is SNHLY and CDR2 is FYNNEI in the germline V gene. V was trimmed by 0 bases and J by 5 bases, leaving 10 bases between them. The CDR3 is made up of 14 amino acids. CDR3 sequence reads: CASSEAGSWETQYF. The CDR3 nucleotides are TGTGCCAGCAGTGAAGCCGGCAGCTGGGAGACCCAGTACTTC.

The genes are TRBV7-2 and TRBJ2-5; weak D call: TRBD1 (5 bases). Germline CDR1 and CDR2: SGHTA and FQGNSA. V lost 5 bases, J lost 1 base, and 11 bases lay in between. The CDR3 is made up of 14 amino acids. The CDR3 coding sequence is TGTGCCAGCAGCGCCCACAGGACCCAAGAGACCCAGTACTTC. Translation gives CASSAHRTQETQYF.

The chain employs TRBV28 and TRBJ2-1; D is uncertain. The CDR3 has 12 amino acids. V gave up 3 bases and J gave up 6 bases, with 6 bases separating them. Germline V lookup: CDR1 MDHEN, CDR2 SYDVKM. The CDR3 protein is CASSLGSNEQFF. DNA of the CDR3: TGTGCCAGCAGTTTGGGATCCAATGAGCAGTTCTTC.

The chain employs TRBV2 and TRBJ1-4; D unresolved. The V end was cut by 1 base, the J end by 12 bases, with 9 bases between. The CDR3 totals 12 residues. From germline, CDR1 is SNHLY and CDR2 FYNNEI. CDR3 amino acids: CASSEGGPQLFF. In DNA form, the CDR3 reads TGTGCCAGCAGTGAAGGGGGTCCCCAACTGTTTTTT.

The chain recombines TRBV9 with TRBJ2-7; 10 bases map to TRBD2. The V gene end was trimmed by 4 bases and the J gene end by 3 bases; junction bases not matched to a gene: 4. Germline V gene data show CDR1 as SGDLS and CDR2 as YYNGEE. The CDR3 is made up of 14 amino acids. The CDR3 sequence is CASSSSSGGYEQYF. The CDR3 DNA reads TGTGCCAGCAGCAGTTCTAGCGGGGGCTACGAGCAGTACTTC. Filled out from reference TRBV9 and TRBJ2-7, the complete variable domain reads DSGVTQTPKHLITATGQRVTLRCSPRSGDLSVYWYQQSLDQGLQFLIQYYNGEERAKGNILERFSAQQFPDLHSELNLSSLELGDSALYFCASSSSSGGYEQYFGPGTRLTVT.

The rearrangement joins TRBV7-6 to TRBJ1-5, with 10 bases identical to TRBD1. Germline-derived CDR1 and CDR2 are SGHVS and FNYEAQ. CDR3 size: 15 residues. The junction had 7 bases not matched to a gene; V was cut back by 7 bases and J by 4 bases. The CDR3, as DNA: TGTGCCAGCACCCAAGGGACAGGGGAGAATCAGCCCCAGCATTTT. The encoded protein is CASTQGTGENQPQHF.

In this sample, this clone turned up a few times. The chain is built from TRBV9 and TRBJ2-2, with D hard to call. Between the trimmed V and J ends, which lost 3 bases and 0 bases, there was a span of 3 bases. Germline V gives CDR1 SGDLS, CDR2 YYNGEE. The length of the CDR3 is 13 residues. The DNA for the CDR3 is TGTGCCAGCAGCGAAACGAACACCGGGGAGCTGTTTTTT. Protein: CASSETNTGELFF.

The J gene is TRBJ1-2, the V gene TRBV28, with a weak D call TRBD1 (5 bases). CDR3 size: 12 residues. Germline-derived CDR1 and CDR2 are MDHEN and SYDVKM. The V end lost 2 bases, the J end lost 8 bases, and 9 bases lay between the germline ends. CDR3 DNA sequence: TGTGCCAGCAGTTTACGGGGGGAAGGCTACACCTTC. This gives the protein CASSLRGEGYTF.

The chain carries TRBV27 and TRBJ2-1; weak D call: TRBD2 (6 bases). This CDR3 has 13 residues. Germline CDR1 reads MNHEY; CDR2 reads SMNVEV (reference sequence). The V and J ends lost 5 bases and 5 bases respectively, with 10 bases between them. The CDR3 DNA is TGTGCCAGCAGTCGCCGGGGGAACAATGAGCAGTTCTTC. It specifies CASSRRGNNEQFF.

The V and J genes are TRBV5-1 and TRBJ1-1, with 11 bases aligning to TRBD1. Germline CDR1 SGHRS, CDR2 YFSETQ. The CDR3 is 17 residues long. With V trimmed by 0 bases and J by 1 base, 5 bases remained unmatched. CDR3: CASSLGRDRGSNTEAFF. CDR3 sequence (DNA): TGCGCCAGCAGCTTGGGGAGGGACAGGGGGTCGAACACTGAAGCTTTCTTT.

The chain links TRBV10-3 to TRBJ2-1, with 11 bases that match TRBD2. The V segment lost 0 bases and the J segment 3 bases; nucleotides outside the gene matches: 7. This CDR3 has 18 amino acids. Germline CDR1 ENHRY, CDR2 SYGVKD. The CDR3 here is CAISESVSGGALYNEQFF. In nucleotides, the CDR3 is TGTGCCATCAGTGAGTCGGTTAGCGGGGGGGCTCTCTACAATGAGCAGTTCTTC.

On this clone: One junction end does not reproduce the germline sequence, and a read error may be involved. This chain links TRBV7-2 with TRBJ1-5; D gene uncertain. CDR3 length: 15 amino acids. CDR1 and CDR2 (germline): SGHTA, FQGNSA. CDR3 region: CASTLGGRSDQPQHF. CDR3 nucleotide sequence: TGTGCCAGCACCTTAGGAGGGCGAAGCGATCAGCCCCAGCATTTT.

The chain is built from TRBV11-1 and TRBJ2-1; possible D gene TRBD1, 5 bases. This CDR3 has 13 amino acids. The germline CDR1 and CDR2 sequences are SGHAT and FQDESV (reference sequence). V was shortened by 4 bases and J by 4 bases, with 8 bases between the two germline ends. As DNA, the CDR3 is TGTGCCAGCAGCTCGTACAGGTACAATGAGCAGTTCTTC. It codes for CASSSYRYNEQFF.

CDR3 amino acids: CASSLARGGSGANVLTF. The CDR3 DNA reads as TGTGCCAGCAGCTTGGCGCGCGGGGGGTCCGGGGCCAACGTCCTGACTTTC. V gene TRBV5-4 combines with J gene TRBJ2-6; TRBD2 agrees at 8 bases. CDR1 and CDR2 (germline): SGHNT, YYREEE (reference sequence). J gave up 4 bases and V 0 bases, and 6 bases lay outside the gene matches. This CDR3 region has 17 residues.

This chain joins TRBV19 and TRBJ2-1, with D tentatively TRBD2 (5 bases). V was trimmed by 4 bases and J by 8 bases, leaving 15 bases between them. Germline V gene lookup returns CDR1 LNHDA and CDR2 SQIVND (reference sequence). This CDR3 is 14 amino acids long. The CDR3 spells CASSKGLATDEQFF. CDR3 in DNA: TGTGCCAGTAGTAAAGGACTCGCGACGGATGAGCAGTTCTTC.

The chain couples TRBV5-5 to TRBJ2-2; tentative D call: TRBD1 (5 bases). Trimming stripped 4 bases from V and 7 bases from J, with 11 bases between. Germline V gene sequence: CDR1 SGHKS, CDR2 YYEKEE (reference sequence). The CDR3 contains 13 residues. CDR3 sequence: CASSPTDIGELFF. The CDR3 DNA is TGTGCCAGCAGCCCGACAGATATCGGGGAGCTGTTTTTT.

This rearrangement joins TRBV7-2 to TRBJ1-2; D is unclear. The V end lost 1 base, the J end lost 8 bases, and 11 bases lay between the germline ends. From germline, CDR1 is SGHTA and CDR2 FQGNSA. The CDR3 extends over 13 amino acids. CDR3 region: CASSLGGTMGYTF. CDR3 nucleotides: TGTGCCAGCAGCTTAGGGGGAACTATGGGCTACACCTTC.

The chain joins TRBV2 to TRBJ1-2; TRBD1 is a possible D gene (5 bases). This CDR3 comprises 13 residues. The V gene lost 8 bases and the J gene lost 0 bases, with 10 bases spanning the gap. Germline assignment: CDR1 SNHLY and CDR2 FYNNEI. CDR3 nucleotide sequence: TGTGCCAGCGGCAGGGTTACTAACTATGGCTACACCTTC. It is translated as CASGRVTNYGYTF.